This entry lists 26 T cell receptor beta chains sequenced from one sample in a study of beta chain features in type 1 diabetes (dated 2018 in TCRdb). Libraries were built with the immunoSEQ multiplex PCR assay. The High Capacity cDNA Reverse Transcription Kit was used to reverse transcribe all of the isolated RNA, meaning that expressed TCRB transcripts were what got sequenced. TCRdb took this table from immuneACCESS and kept in-frame rearrangements with V and J called. Such tables lack part of the clones; where checked against another copy, unresolved V genes explain under half of the gap, and the rest is unexplained. The sample yields approximately 150,000 clones; 9% to 10% were counted once. In total, the top ten clones hold about 0.6% of the sample. Sequencing was carried out using central memory CD4+ T cells from blood. Source of these receptors: a woman in her 40s in good health.

This clone was seen at least ten times. V gene TRBV7-2 combines with J gene TRBJ1-2; possibly TRBD1 for D (5 bases). V lost 5 bases and J 8 bases, leaving 15 bases between the germline ends. The CDR3 length is 13 residues. From germline, CDR1 is SGHTA and CDR2 FQGNSA. The CDR3 here is CASSQDIFRGYTF. The CDR3, as DNA: TGTGCCAGCAGCCAGGACATCTTCCGGGGCTACACCTTC.

This sequence joins TRBV18 and TRBJ2-3; a weak D match, TRBD1 (6 bases). This CDR3 comprises 16 residues. V lost 5 bases to trimming and J lost 2 bases, with 17 bases between them. Per the germline V gene, CDR1 is KGHSH and CDR2 is LQKENI. CDR3 sequence reads: CASSTYSGETTDTQYF. The CDR3 DNA reads as TGTGCCAGCTCAACCTACTCAGGGGAAACCACAGATACGCAGTATTTT. Supplemented by reference TRBV18 and TRBJ2-3, the full variable domain reads NAGVMQNPRHLVRRRGQEARLRCSPMKGHSHVYWYRQLPEEGLKFMVYLQKENIIDESGMPKERFSAEFPKEGPSILRIQQVVRGDSAAYFCASSTYSGETTDTQYFGPGTRLTVL.

This clone has ten or more counts. The chain joins TRBV11-2 to TRBJ2-3, with unresolved D. The CDR3 consists of 13 residues. Trimming took off 5 bases at V and 10 bases at J, with 16 bases between the two ends. CDR1 and CDR2 from the germline V gene are SGHAT and FQNNGV. The CDR3 DNA is TGTGCCAGCAGCCCACTCCGAGAGGTAGCGCAGTATTTT. Translation: CASSPLREVAQYF.

The V gene is TRBV2, the J gene TRBJ2-5; perhaps TRBD2 as D (6 bases). V was clipped by 8 bases and J by 4 bases, with 14 bases between them. The CDR3 sequence is 13 residues long. Germline CDR1 reads SNHLY; CDR2 reads FYNNEI. The DNA of the CDR3 is TGTGCCAGCCTACTAGCACTGCGAGAGACCCAGTACTTC. It is translated as CASLLALRETQYF. Based on the CDR3 plus reference TRBV2 and TRBJ2-5, the full variable domain is EPEVTQTPSHQVTQMGQEVILRCVPISNHLYFYWYRQILGQKVEFLVSFYNNEISEKSEIFDDQFSVERPDGSNFTLKIRSTKLEDSAMYFCASLLALRETQYFGPGTRLLVL.

This clone has a handful of counts. V gene TRBV5-4 combines with J gene TRBJ1-2; D unclear. Trimming pared 0 bases from V and 5 bases from J, leaving 14 bases between. Per the germline V gene, CDR1 is SGHNT and CDR2 is YYREEE (reference sequence). CDR3 length equals 15 residues. Written as DNA, the CDR3 is TGTGCCAGCAGCTTGGACGGCGGCGCTCGGTATGGCTACACCTTC. Translation gives CASSLDGGARYGYTF.

This chain's CDR3 is CASSLTGVAGNTIYF. CDR3 nucleotide sequence: TGTGCCAGCAGTTTAACAGGGGTGGCTGGAAACACCATATATTTT. The chain recombines TRBV27 with TRBJ1-3; TRBD1 aligns across 7 bases. V was clipped by 2 bases and J by 2 bases; unmatched bases: 3. CDR1 is MNHEY and CDR2 is SMNVEV in the germline V gene (reference sequence). The CDR3 extends over 15 amino acids.

The chain joins TRBV5-1 to TRBJ1-4, with TRBD1 matching over 9 bases. CDR3 length equals 15 residues. The germline V gene encodes CDR1 SGHRS and CDR2 YFSETQ. V shed 3 bases and J 7 bases; nucleotides not matched to a gene: 7. The DNA of the CDR3 is TGCGCCAGCAGCTGGTCGACAGGGGGGAGTGAAAAACTGTTTTTT. It encodes CASSWSTGGSEKLFF.

This clone turned up a few times. The rearrangement joins TRBV25-1 to TRBJ2-7; 8 nucleotides line up with TRBD2. The CDR3 covers 15 residues. With V trimmed by 4 bases and J by 2 bases, 7 bases remained unmatched. The germline V gene encodes CDR1 MGHDK and CDR2 SYGVNS. The DNA for the CDR3 is TGTGCCAGCAGTGCATCCGGGACTAGGGCCTACGAGCAGTACTTC. This encodes CASSASGTRAYEQYF.

This clone was recorded a few times. The gene calls are TRBV18 and TRBJ1-1, with a weak D call TRBD1 (5 bases). The CDR3 has 13 amino acids. Germline-derived CDR1 and CDR2 are KGHSH and LQKENI. The ends were cut back, 4 bases at V and 3 bases at J, with 9 bases in the middle. The DNA of the CDR3 is TGTGCCAGCTCACTGGGGGGGGACACTGAAGCTTTCTTT. Translation: CASSLGGDTEAFF.

This rearrangement joins TRBV5-1 to TRBJ1-1; D unclear. This CDR3 is built from 16 residues. Germline CDR1 reads SGHRS; CDR2 reads YFSETQ. V was cut by 3 bases and J by 0 bases, with 15 bases left in between. As DNA, the CDR3 is TGCGCCAGCAGCTCGCGCGCAGGAGGTATGAACACTGAAGCTTTCTTT. Residues: CASSSRAGGMNTEAFF.

This clone appeared a few times. J is TRBJ2-1 and V is TRBV7-9; perhaps TRBD1 as D (6 bases). The CDR3 consists of 14 residues. The germline V gene has CDR1 SEHNR and CDR2 FQNEAQ (reference sequence). Trimming stripped 0 bases from V and 5 bases from J, with 8 bases between. The CDR3 reads CASSLAGTHNEQFF. The CDR3 DNA reads TGTGCCAGCAGCTTAGCGGGGACACACAATGAGCAGTTCTTC.

V gene TRBV13 combines with J gene TRBJ2-1; the match to TRBD2 covers 8 bases. CDR3 length equals 17 residues. Germline lookup yields CDR1 PRHDT and CDR2 FYEKMQ (reference sequence). V trimming: 3 bases; J trimming: 6 bases; junction bases outside the gene matches: 13. The CDR3: CASSFGPGRGSSNEQFF. The CDR3 region has the DNA TGTGCCAGCAGCTTTGGGCCCGGGAGGGGGAGCAGCAATGAGCAGTTCTTC.

The CDR3 here is CASSPGLGLIGYTF. Here the CDR3 DNA reads TGTGCCAGCAGCCCCGGATTGGGGCTTATCGGCTACACCTTC. The gene calls are TRBV5-6 and TRBJ1-2; possible D gene TRBD1, 5 bases. Germline CDR1 and CDR2: SGHDT and YYEEEE. V was clipped by 4 bases and J by 8 bases, with 18 bases between them. The CDR3 is made up of 14 amino acids.

The chain carries TRBV6-6 and TRBJ1-5, with D hard to call. The CDR3 consists of 15 residues. CDR1 is MNHNY, CDR2 SVGAGI, per germline (reference sequence). The V end lost 0 bases, the J end lost 0 bases, and 6 bases lay between the germline ends. The CDR3 nucleotides read TGTGCCAGCAGTTACTCAGAGTATAGCAATCAGCCCCAGCATTTT. Protein: CASSYSEYSNQPQHF.

The rearrangement uses TRBV7-2 and TRBJ2-1; 8 bases match TRBD2. Germline CDR1 SGHTA, CDR2 FQGNSA. V trimming: 5 bases; J trimming: 8 bases; junction bases outside the gene matches: 11. The CDR3 contains 15 residues. The CDR3 spells CASSLGGGHIDEQFF. CDR3 in DNA: TGTGCCAGCAGCCTCGGGGGGGGCCATATCGATGAGCAGTTCTTC. Full variable domain (outside the CDR3, taken from reference TRBV7-2 and TRBJ2-1): GAGVSQSPSNKVTEKGKDVELRCDPISGHTALYWYRQSLGQGLEFLIYFQGNSAPDKSGLPSDRFSAERTGGSVSTLTIQRTQQEDSAVYLCASSLGGGHIDEQFFGPGTRLTVL.

This sequence joins TRBV7-6 and TRBJ2-3, with D maybe TRBD2 (6 bases). CDR1 and CDR2 (germline): SGHVS, FNYEAQ. The CDR3 totals 13 residues. V gave up 3 bases and J gave up 6 bases, with 10 bases separating them. The CDR3 region has the DNA TGTGCCAGCAGCTTGGCTGGGAGGGATACGCAGTATTTT. This translates into CASSLAGRDTQYF.

This clone was counted only a few times. The chain employs TRBV5-1 and TRBJ2-7, with D unclear. In germline, CDR1 is SGHRS, CDR2 YFSETQ. This CDR3 spans 14 amino acids. V dropped 0 bases and J dropped 0 bases, with 7 bases sitting between them. CDR3 nucleotide sequence: TGCGCCAGCAGCTTGGCGGTAAACTCCTACGAGCAGTACTTC. This codes for CASSLAVNSYEQYF.

The rearrangement joins TRBV9 to TRBJ2-7; TRBD2 matches 7 bases. The V gene's germline CDR1 is SGDLS and CDR2 YYNGEE. The trim removed 0 bases at V and 0 bases at J, leaving 6 bases unmatched. The CDR3 has 16 amino acids. CDR3 nucleotides: TGTGCCAGCAGCGTAGCCGGGCGGGGGAGCTCCTACGAGCAGTACTTC. Translation: CASSVAGRGSSYEQYF.

This clone appeared a few times. The chain couples TRBV9 to TRBJ2-3, with 9 bases identical to TRBD2. Looked up from germline, CDR1 is SGDLS and CDR2 is YYNGEE. Losses at the gene ends were 5 bases for V and 4 bases for J; bases not matched to a gene: 8. CDR3 length: 15 amino acids. The CDR3 DNA reads TGTGCCAGCAGAAAGACTAGCGGAAAATCAGATACGCAGTATTTT. It codes for CASRKTSGKSDTQYF.

This clone was seen a few times. This chain joins TRBV15 and TRBJ2-1; perhaps TRBD2 as D (7 bases). V lost 3 bases, J lost 7 bases, and 13 bases lay in between. Germline CDR1 LNHNV, CDR2 YYDKDF (reference sequence). CDR3 length equals 14 residues. Here the CDR3 DNA reads TGTGCCACCAGCAGGGGGGGGGCGGGGAATGAGCAGTTCTTC. It yields the protein CATSRGGAGNEQFF.

This clone was seen a handful of times. The chain carries TRBV10-3 and TRBJ1-6; tentatively, D is TRBD1 (5 bases). CDR3 length equals 13 residues. V gave up 10 bases and J gave up 7 bases, with 14 bases separating them. Germline V CDR1 and CDR2: ENHRY, SYGVKD. The CDR3 is CATSLGENSPLHF. CDR3 coding DNA: TGTGCCACAAGCTTAGGGGAAAATTCACCCCTCCACTTT.

The chain carries TRBV6-5 and TRBJ2-7; 9 nucleotides match TRBD1. The CDR3 extends over 16 amino acids. The germline V gene encodes CDR1 MNHEY and CDR2 SVGAGI. The V segment lost 4 bases and the J segment 2 bases; nucleotides outside the gene matches: 9. CDR3 sequence (DNA): TGTGCCAGCAGTTCACCGGGACAGGGAACTCCCTACGAGCAGTACTTC. Its translation is CASSSPGQGTPYEQYF.

The chain uses TRBV2 and TRBJ1-6; no clear D. CDR1 and CDR2 (germline): SNHLY, FYNNEI. Trimming took 4 bases from V and 10 from J, leaving 14 bases between them. The CDR3 spans 14 residues. CDR3 bases: TGTGCCAGCAGTGTCAACAGCTTCAACTCACCCCTCCACTTT. The encoded protein is CASSVNSFNSPLHF.

The rearrangement joins TRBV19 to TRBJ2-1; 7 bases are shared with TRBD1. Looked up from germline, CDR1 is LNHDA and CDR2 is SQIVND (reference sequence). Unmatched junction bases numbered 4, after V lost 4 bases and J lost 4 bases. This CDR3 contains 14 residues. The CDR3 protein is CASSKTGMYNEQFF. CDR3 DNA sequence: TGTGCCAGTAGTAAGACAGGGATGTACAATGAGCAGTTCTTC.

CDR3 bases: TGCGCCAGCAGCCAAGATCGGGACAGGGGGGACTACGAGCAGTACTTC. The encoded protein is CASSQDRDRGDYEQYF. The V gene is TRBV4-1, the J gene TRBJ2-7; 11 nucleotides align to TRBD1. In germline, CDR1 is MGHRA, CDR2 YSYEKL. The trim removed 0 bases at V and 3 bases at J, leaving 4 bases unmatched. This CDR3 has 16 residues.

This clone was picked up a small number of times. The CDR3 region has the DNA TGCAGCGTTGAGAAGGCCGGGTTGAACACTGAAGCTTTCTTT. It is translated as CSVEKAGLNTEAFF. The V and J genes are TRBV29-1 and TRBJ1-1; no firm D call. Germline CDR1 is SQVTM and CDR2 is ANQGSEA. This CDR3 is built from 14 residues. Trimming pared 3 bases from V and 0 bases from J, leaving 11 bases between.